These T cell receptor beta chains were read from a single sample in a study of cytotoxic CD8 clonotypes in ibrutinib-treated CLL. Generated by immunoSEQ multiplex PCR, the TCRdb table keeps only in-frame clones and is missing some. The sample holds fewer than 400,000 clones, 67% seen once. Sequences were derived from PBMCs, sampled after 36 months of ibrutinib treatment. The receptors shown here come from a human donor with chronic lymphocytic leukemia. CDR3s include the opening cysteine and the closing phenylalanine or tryptophan. A D gene is named only where the DNA matches it firmly. Clone size, where shown, is once, few, many, or a class for clones that have expanded.

V: TRBV25-1
J: TRBJ1-4
size: NA
D: TRBD1
DNA: TGTGCCAGCAGTGAGACAGGGTGGGGTGAAAAACTGTTTTTT
CDR3: CASSETGWGEKLFF

V: TRBV6-1
J: TRBJ1-2
size: NA
D: NA
DNA: TGTGCCAGCAGTGTGGACAGAAATAACTATGGCTACACCTTC
CDR3: CASSVDRNNYGYTF

V: TRBV7-2
J: TRBJ2-7
size: NA
D: NA
DNA: TGTGCCAGCAGCCCCAGAGACTACGAGCAGTACTTC
CDR3: CASSPRDYEQYF

V: TRBV5-1
J: TRBJ2-3
size: NA
D: TRBD2
DNA: TGCGCCAGCAGCTTGGTTAGCGGGGGGGCTACAGATACGCAGTATTTT
CDR3: CASSLVSGGATDTQYF

V: TRBV5-1
J: TRBJ1-2
size: few
D: NA
DNA: TGCGCCAGCCCCCTAGCGGGAATCGGCGGCTACACCTTC
CDR3: CASPLAGIGGYTF

V: TRBV10-3
J: TRBJ2-2
size: NA
D: TRBD1
DNA: TGTGCCATCAGTGGGGGACAGAGGTCCGGGGAGCTGTTTTTT
CDR3: CAISGGQRSGELFF

V: TRBV5-4
J: TRBJ2-4
size: once
D: NA
DNA: TGTGCCAGCAGCTTGACCCCAGGGAACATACTAGCCAAAAACATTCAGTACTTC
CDR3: CASSLTPGNILAKNIQYF

V: TRBV2
J: TRBJ1-5
size: few
D: NA
DNA: TGTGCCAGCAGTGAATTCAGCAATCAGCCCCAGCATTTT
CDR3: CASSEFSNQPQHF

V: TRBV19
J: TRBJ1-5
size: few
D: TRBD1
DNA: TGTGCCAGCCGTCCTTTTGACAGGGGTCCAGTCAATCAGCCCCAGCATTTT
CDR3: CASRPFDRGPVNQPQHF

V: TRBV5-6
J: TRBJ2-7
size: NA
D: TRBD2
DNA: TGTGCCAGCAGTTTCGGGCTAGCGGGAACCTACGAGCAGTACTTC
CDR3: CASSFGLAGTYEQYF

V: TRBV27
J: TRBJ2-1
size: NA
D: TRBD2
DNA: TGTGCCAGCCCACGAGAGCGGGGAGTCCAGTTCTTC
CDR3: CASPRERGVQFF

V: TRBV15
J: TRBJ1-2
size: NA
D: NA
DNA: TGTGCCACCAGCACCATTTTAGGTGTCCGAAACTATGGCTACACCTTC
CDR3: CATSTILGVRNYGYTF

V: TRBV6-1
J: TRBJ2-7
size: once
D: NA
DNA: TGTGCCAGCAGTGATTGGGACCTTTACGAGCAGTACTTC
CDR3: CASSDWDLYEQYF

V: TRBV18
J: TRBJ2-7
size: once
D: NA
DNA: TGTGCCAGCTCACCACCAACTAGAGTCTACGAGCAGTACTTC
CDR3: CASSPPTRVYEQYF

V: TRBV5-6
J: TRBJ2-5
size: NA
D: NA
DNA: TGTGCCAGCAGCTTGCTGGGATTAGGGGAGACCCAGTACTTC
CDR3: CASSLLGLGETQYF

V: TRBV7-9
J: TRBJ2-2
size: NA
D: TRBD1
DNA: TGTGCCAGCAGCTTAATTGGGACAGTCGGGGCCGGGGAGCTGTTTTTT
CDR3: CASSLIGTVGAGELFF

V: TRBV7-3
J: TRBJ2-1
size: few
D: TRBD1
DNA: TGTGCCAGCAGCCCAAGACAGGGTTATGAGCAGTTCTTC
CDR3: CASSPRQGYEQFF

V: TRBV11-2
J: TRBJ2-3
size: NA
D: TRBD1
DNA: TGTGCCAGCAGCTATCCGGGACAGGGGGCAGATACGCAGTATTTT
CDR3: CASSYPGQGADTQYF

V: TRBV11-2
J: TRBJ1-2
size: NA
D: NA
DNA: TGTGCCAGCAGCTCTCCTACCGATGGCTACACCTTC
CDR3: CASSSPTDGYTF

V: TRBV18
J: TRBJ2-1
size: NA
D: TRBD2
DNA: TGTGCCAGCTCACCGAGACTAGCGGGGAACTACAATGAGCAGTTCTTC
CDR3: CASSPRLAGNYNEQFF

V: TRBV29-1
J: TRBJ1-1
size: once
D: NA
DNA: TGCAGCGTTGCGGGGGCCCAGAACACTGAAGCTTTCTTT
CDR3: CSVAGAQNTEAFF

V: TRBV11-2
J: TRBJ2-5
size: NA
D: TRBD2
DNA: TGTGCCAGCAGCTTACGCGGGGGGGGGAAAGAGACCCAGTACTTC
CDR3: CASSLRGGGKETQYF

V: TRBV2
J: TRBJ2-3
size: NA
D: NA
DNA: TGTGCCAGCAGGCAGGGGTTAACTAGCACAGATACGCAGTATTTT
CDR3: CASRQGLTSTDTQYF

V: TRBV5-1
J: TRBJ1-1
size: NA
D: TRBD1
DNA: TGCGCCAGCAGCCGAAAGGACAGGGGGAGAGACTTTGAGGAAGCTTTCTTT
CDR3: CASSRKDRGRDFEEAFF

V: TRBV6-6
J: TRBJ2-7
size: NA
D: NA
DNA: TGTGCCAGCAGTTACTCTTGGGGGCCCTCCTACGAGCAGTACTTC
CDR3: CASSYSWGPSYEQYF

V: TRBV29-1
J: TRBJ1-1
size: NA
D: NA
DNA: TGCAGCGTTGACGGGGGAACTGAAGCTTTCTTT
CDR3: CSVDGGTEAFF

V: TRBV4-1
J: TRBJ2-1
size: NA
D: TRBD1
DNA: TGCGCCAGCAGCCAAAGGGACAGAAAGGTTGAGCAGTTCTTC
CDR3: CASSQRDRKVEQFF

V: TRBV29-1
J: TRBJ2-7
size: NA
D: NA
DNA: TGCAGCGAGCCACCCAACTACGAGCAGTACTTC
CDR3: CSEPPNYEQYF

V: TRBV25-1
J: TRBJ2-7
size: few
D: NA
DNA: TGTGCCAGCATACGGGGACCCGCCACCTACGAGCAGTACTTC
CDR3: CASIRGPATYEQYF

V: TRBV29-1
J: TRBJ1-2
size: NA
D: NA
DNA: TGCAGCGTTGATATTAGTGCCCGAGGATCTGGCTACACCTTC
CDR3: CSVDISARGSGYTF

V: TRBV5-6
J: TRBJ1-6
size: NA
D: NA
DNA: TGTGCCAGCAGCGGGGGGCAGGCGTTCACGTCCTATAATTCACCCCTCCACTTT
CDR3: CASSGGQAFTSYNSPLHF

V: TRBV27
J: TRBJ2-6
size: NA
D: NA
DNA: TGTGCCAGCAGTCCACAGGGTCAAACTGGGGCCAACGTCCTGACTTTC
CDR3: CASSPQGQTGANVLTF

V: TRBV19
J: TRBJ2-2
size: NA
D: NA
DNA: TGTGCCAGTAGCGTCCTCCGGCAGTCAAACACCGGGGAGCTGTTTTTT
CDR3: CASSVLRQSNTGELFF

V: TRBV10-3
J: TRBJ2-7
size: NA
D: NA
DNA: TGTGCCATCGGTCCAGGACCCAGCGAGCAGTACTTC
CDR3: CAIGPGPSEQYF

V: TRBV10-3
J: TRBJ2-2
size: few
D: TRBD2
DNA: TGTGCCATCAGTGTACCCCGCGGGGTAGCGGGGGTCACCGGGGAGCTGTTTTTT
CDR3: CAISVPRGVAGVTGELFF

V: TRBV6-1
J: TRBJ2-1
size: NA
D: TRBD2
DNA: TGTGCCAGCAGTGAGGTATGGGGGGGAAATTACAATGAGCAGTTCTTC
CDR3: CASSEVWGGNYNEQFF

V: TRBV9
J: TRBJ1-1
size: NA
D: TRBD1
DNA: TGTGCCAGCAGCGTAGTGCCAGGGGGCATCGCTGAAGCTTTCTTT
CDR3: CASSVVPGGIAEAFF

V: TRBV7-6
J: TRBJ1-4
size: NA
D: NA
DNA: TGTGCCAGCAGCTCGACCCCTTTCGGGAAACTGTTTTTT
CDR3: CASSSTPFGKLFF

V: TRBV4-1
J: TRBJ2-7
size: few
D: NA
DNA: TGCGCCAGCAGCCAAGATCAGCTTAGAGGGCCGGTTTATGAGCAGTACTTC
CDR3: CASSQDQLRGPVYEQYF

V: TRBV28
J: TRBJ1-2
size: few
D: NA
DNA: TGTGCCAGCAGTTCCGGGGGAGCTAACTATGGCTACACCTTC
CDR3: CASSSGGANYGYTF

V: TRBV2
J: TRBJ1-4
size: NA
D: TRBD1
DNA: TGTGCCAGCAGTGAGTGGGGACAGGGGGTTTGGAATGAAAAACTGTTTTTT
CDR3: CASSEWGQGVWNEKLFF

V: TRBV4-3
J: TRBJ1-2
size: once
D: NA
DNA: TGCGCCAGCAGCCAACACACCCTCCGTGGGACCTCTAACTATGGCTACACCTTC
CDR3: CASSQHTLRGTSNYGYTF

V: TRBV5-4
J: TRBJ1-1
size: few
D: NA
DNA: TGTGCCAGCAGCTTGAGTTCTATGAACACTGAAGCTTTCTTT
CDR3: CASSLSSMNTEAFF

V: TRBV10-3
J: TRBJ2-7
size: NA
D: NA
DNA: TGTGCCATCAAGGGGGTTTCGACTCCGATCGAGCAGTACTTC
CDR3: CAIKGVSTPIEQYF

V: TRBV9
J: TRBJ2-7
size: NA
D: TRBD2
DNA: TGTGCCAGCAGCGATAGCGGGGCCGAGCAGTACTTC
CDR3: CASSDSGAEQYF

V: TRBV5-1
J: TRBJ2-7
size: NA
D: NA
DNA: TGCGCCAGCAGCTCCATTACGGGGTTGGCCTACGAGCAGTACTTC
CDR3: CASSSITGLAYEQYF

V: TRBV5-1
J: TRBJ2-7
size: few
D: TRBD2
DNA: TGCGCCAGCAGCCTTACTAGCGCCGCCTACGAGCAGTACTTC
CDR3: CASSLTSAAYEQYF